A selection of T cell receptor beta chains follows, all from one sample in a study of molecular identifiers for immune sequencing clone quantification. TCRdb itself ran the PCR reads through MiXCR, one entry per CDR3 protein. Here the sample spans a few hundred thousand distinct CDR3 sequences, 24% being singletons. The specimen was naive CD8+ T cells from blood, with Jurkat cell RNA spiked in. Receptors originate from a human donor in good health. Some libraries in this study had Jurkat cell RNA spiked in. Each CDR3 is given with its conserved first and last residue. The D gene is left open where the match is weak. Clone size, where shown, is once, few, many, or a class for clones that have expanded.

>TRBD1|TRBV24-1|TRBJ1-1|few
TGTGCCACCAGTGAGGGGGGGGACAGGGACGGGCTCGAAGCTTTCTTT
CATSEGGDRDGLEAFF
>NA|TRBV5-1|TRBJ1-2|many
TGCGCCAGCAGCTTGGTCCCCCAGCAGGGGATGGACTATGGCTACACCTTC
CASSLVPQQGMDYGYTF
>TRBD1|TRBV3-1|TRBJ1-4|NA
TGTGCCAGCAGCCCTGCGACAGGGACGGGTGAAAAACTGTTTTTT
CASSPATGTGEKLFF
>TRBD2|TRBV19|TRBJ2-2|few
TGTGCCACCCCGGGACTATTAACGGGGGAGCTGTTTTTT
CATPGLLTGELFF
>NA|TRBV19|TRBJ2-1|few
TGTGCCACAACTAGCTCATCCTACAATGAGCAGTTCTTC
CATTSSSYNEQFF
>NA|TRBV25-1|TRBJ2-1|NA
TGTGCCAGCAGTTCCCGGGGAGACAATGAGCAGTTCTTC
CASSSRGDNEQFF
>NA|TRBV27|TRBJ2-4|NA
TGTGCCAGCAGCCCCCGCGGCAGTAAAAACATTCAGTACTTC
CASSPRGSKNIQYF
>TRBD2|TRBV4-1|TRBJ2-7|NA
TGCGCCAGCAGCCCGACTAGCGGGGGGGCGCCGGGCCACTGGGAGCAGTACTTC
CASSPTSGGAPGHWEQYF
>TRBD1|TRBV11-2|TRBJ1-1|NA
TGTGCCAGCAGCTTAGGACGAACGACAGGGGGCTCTGAAGCTTTCTTT
CASSLGRTTGGSEAFF
>NA|TRBV28|TRBJ2-3|NA
TGTGCCAGCGGTACCCGGCGACAGGTGCTAGGTTTGGCAGATACGCAGTATTTT
CASGTRRQVLGLADTQYF
>NA|TRBV4-3|TRBJ2-7|NA
TGCGCCAGCAGCCAATACGACTACTCCTACGAGCAGTACTTC
CASSQYDYSYEQYF
>NA|TRBV2|TRBJ2-1|NA
TGTGCCAGCAGTGAAGACAGTAGCTCCTACAATGAGCAGTCCTTC
CASSEDSSSYNEQSF
>NA|TRBV4-3|TRBJ2-7|many
TGCGCCAGCAGCCAGGACCGGGATAGCTCCTACGAGCAGTACTTC
CASSQDRDSSYEQYF
>NA|TRBV25-1|TRBJ2-5|many
TGTGCCAGCATGGCGTGGGGTGGACCGGAGACCCAGTACTTC
CASMAWGGPETQYF
>NA|TRBV19|TRBJ1-1|NA
TGTGCCAGTAGTATCATCGGGCCGCTGGGGGACACTGAAGCTTTCTTT
CASSIIGPLGDTEAFF
>NA|TRBV2|TRBJ2-2|few
TGTGCCAGCACTCGCGTCTCCGGGGAGCTGTTTTTT
CASTRVSGELFF
>NA|TRBV9|TRBJ2-3|NA
TGTGCCAGCAGCGTAGAAGGCGGGTTCACAGATACGCAGTATTTT
CASSVEGGFTDTQYF